What follows describes a single TCR beta chain. The target antigen is unknown. These data belong to a study of cytomegalovirus exposure and HLA in healthy donors. General observations from the study: Researchers catalogued some 160 TCR beta chains as cytomegalovirus-associated. As confirmed in vitro, three CMV-associated chains were specific for CMV antigens. Segments of the TCR beta V type were, in most cases, productive about 90% or about 30% of the time in an earlier analysis.

CDR3 length: 13 residues. Between the trimmed V and J ends, which lost 2 bases and 2 bases, there was a span of 5 bases. CDR1 SGHRS and CDR2 YFSETQ come from the germline V gene. The PCR was carried out with 60 Vbeta primers and 13 Jbeta primers. Clones were sequenced by immunoSEQ multiplex PCR, and TCRdb holds only the in-frame ones, with some missing. The profile shows fewer than 250,000 clones, 76% of them singletons. This chain joins TRBV5-1 and TRBJ2-1; no definite D call. The sample taken for sequencing was PBMCs. The sequence was obtained from a young man in good health and CMV-seronegative. CDR3 in DNA: TGCGCCAGCAGCTTTGCGGCCTACAATGAGCAGTTCTTC. Its translation is CASSFAAYNEQFF. Filled out from reference TRBV5-1 and TRBJ2-1, the complete variable domain reads KAGVTQTPRYLIKTRGQQVTLSCSPISGHRSVSWYQQTPGQGLQFLFEYFSETQRNKGNFPGRFSGRQFSNSRSEMNVSTLELGDSALYLCASSFAAYNEQFFGPGTRLTVL.